What follows are 10 T cell receptor beta chains derived from one specimen sequenced in a study of cytomegalovirus exposure and HLA in healthy donors (dated by TCRdb to 2016 to 2017). The library was generated by the immunoSEQ multiplex PCR assay. A mixture of 60 forward primers for TCR Vbeta segments and 13 reverse primers for TCR Jbeta segments was used in the multiplex PCR. TCRdb stores this immuneACCESS table with in-frame sequences only. Part of the clones is absent; in the studies checked, under half of the shortfall reflects unresolved V genes, and no reason is known for the rest. Counted in this sample were some 170,000 clones; about 71% of them appeared once. The ten largest clonotypes hold under 3.5% of the sample. The sequencing sample was made of PBMCs. These receptors came from a woman younger than 45 in good health and CMV-seronegative.

This chain connects TRBV6-5 to TRBJ2-1, with 7 bases lining up with TRBD1. The germline V gene has CDR1 MNHEY and CDR2 SVGAGI. V lost 2 bases and J lost 4; bases outside the gene matches: 8. This CDR3 spans 16 amino acids. CDR3 bases: TGTGCCAGCAGTTACGCTAAAGGACAGGAATACAATGAGCAGTTCTTC. The encoded protein is CASSYAKGQEYNEQFF.

J is TRBJ1-2 and V is TRBV28; D is unresolved. The germline gives CDR1 MDHEN, CDR2 SYDVKM. This CDR3 region has 13 residues. The V gene lost 10 bases and the J gene lost 6 bases, with 18 bases spanning the gap. CDR3 region: CATQPGMGHGYTF. CDR3 nucleotide sequence: TGTGCCACCCAGCCAGGAATGGGCCATGGCTACACCTTC.

The chain has TRBV27 and TRBJ2-1, with D perhaps matching TRBD2 (5 bases). CDR1 is MNHEY, CDR2 SMNVEV, per germline (reference sequence). The V end lost 3 bases, the J end lost 7 bases, and 16 bases lay between the germline ends. The CDR3 spans 15 residues. CDR3 sequence: CASSFVDGIWNEQFF. CDR3 DNA sequence: TGTGCCAGCAGTTTCGTTGACGGGATATGGAATGAGCAGTTCTTC.

J is TRBJ2-1 and V is TRBV29-1; 8 bases agree with TRBD1. Trimming took 4 bases from V and 7 from J; bases not matched to a gene: 12. This CDR3 has 15 amino acids. Germline CDR1 and CDR2: SQVTM and ANQGSEA. The CDR3 DNA is TGCAGCGTTGCCCCCCCGGACAGGGATGGGAATGAGCAGTTCTTC. The encoded protein is CSVAPPDRDGNEQFF.

This sequence joins TRBV15 and TRBJ1-1; no reliable D call. This CDR3 region has 14 residues. V shed 1 base and J shed 4 bases, with 10 bases lying between them. CDR1 LNHNV and CDR2 YYDKDF come from the germline V gene (reference sequence). The CDR3 bases are TGTGCCACCAGCAGAGGAAGGAGGGTCACTGAAGCTTTCTTT. Encoded protein: CATSRGRRVTEAFF. Complete variable domain (other parts from reference TRBV15 and TRBJ1-1): DAMVIQNPRYQVTQFGKPVTLSCSQTLNHNVMYWYQQKSSQAPKLLFHYYDKDFNNEADTPDNFQSRRPNTSFCFLDIRSPGLGDTAMYLCATSRGRRVTEAFFGQGTRLTVV.

V is TRBV6-6 and J is TRBJ2-5; TRBD2 aligns across 9 bases. The assigned J gene may be wrong: the sequence end matches TRBJ2-7 better. The CDR3 spans 15 residues. Looked up from germline, CDR1 is MNHNY and CDR2 is SVGAGI (reference sequence). The CDR3 loop is CASSYPAGGGYEQYF. CDR3 nucleotides: TGTGCCAGCAGTTACCCAGCGGGAGGCGGGTACGAGCAGTACTTC.

This sequence joins TRBV30 and TRBJ2-1, with TRBD2 matching 11 bases. Germline assignment: CDR1 GTSNPN and CDR2 SVGIG (reference sequence). The CDR3 length is 14 residues. V gave up 0 bases and J gave up 7 bases; unmatched junction bases: 2. The CDR3 reads CAWSVGLAANEQFF. CDR3 DNA: TGTGCCTGGAGTGTGGGACTAGCGGCGAATGAGCAGTTCTTC.

This clone appeared a single time. The V gene is TRBV5-1, the J gene TRBJ1-2; D uncertain. This CDR3 is 14 amino acids long. Germline values: CDR1 SGHRS, CDR2 YFSETQ. V was pared by 2 bases and J by 4 bases, with 12 bases between. The CDR3 DNA reads as TGCGCCAGCAGCTTCGAGGGTTCTGGCTATGGCTACACCTTC. It yields the protein CASSFEGSGYGYTF.

This clone was counted a few times. The V call is TRBV9, the J call TRBJ2-1; D perhaps matches TRBD1 (6 bases). Trimming removed 1 base at V and 8 bases at J, with 13 bases between. The CDR3 is 14 amino acids. Germline V gene data show CDR1 as SGDLS and CDR2 as YYNGEE. The CDR3 protein is CASSVTGTRDEQFF. CDR3 nucleotide sequence: TGTGCCAGCAGCGTAACAGGGACGAGGGATGAGCAGTTCTTC.

The V call is TRBV5-4, the J call TRBJ2-6, with D tentatively TRBD1 (5 bases). CDR3 length: 17 amino acids. V lost 0 bases to trimming and J lost 2 bases, with 12 bases between them. CDR1 is SGHNT and CDR2 is YYREEE in the germline V gene (reference sequence). The CDR3 region has the DNA TGTGCCAGCAGCTTGGTGGGGCAGGGCGCTGGGGCCAACGTCCTGACTTTC. Amino acids: CASSLVGQGAGANVLTF. Full variable domain (missing parts from reference TRBV5-4 and TRBJ2-6): ETGVTQSPTHLIKTRGQQVTLRCSSQSGHNTVSWYQQALGQGPQFIFQYYREEENGRGNFPPRFSGLQFPNYSSELNVNALELDDSALYLCASSLVGQGAGANVLTFGAGSRLTVL.